This T cell receptor beta chain was sequenced in a study of blood T cell repertoires in COVID-19. Study-level information: COVID-19 samples collected from the United States, Italy and Spain covered acute and convalescent phases. Sources were T cells, B-cell-depleted T cells, or PBMCs; the material itself was cDNA or gDNA.

The CDR3 consists of 17 residues. Germline V gene sequence: CDR1 SGHRS, CDR2 YFSETQ. V gave up 4 bases and J gave up 0 bases; unmatched junction bases: 9. Source study methods: The authors estimated nucleated cell counts from reference gene primer amplification. TCRdb keeps only in-frame clones here, not all; method: immunoSEQ multiplex PCR. The D gene and trimming were derived from the DNA, and the V and J assignments and clone size from that table. This sample yields 130,000 or so clones, of which about 89% are seen a single time; roughly 18% belongs to the top ten. The material sequenced was peripheral blood. The chain links TRBV5-1 to TRBJ2-2; TRBD2 matches at 7 bases. This TCR derives from a man in his fifties with active or convalescent COVID-19. This CDR3 reads CASSQNLGGANTGELFF. In nucleotides, the CDR3 is TGCGCCAGCAGCCAGAATCTGGGAGGGGCGAACACCGGGGAGCTGTTTTTT.